This T cell receptor beta chain appears in the sequencing data of a study of OX40 agonist ivuxolimab in advanced cancers. About the research overall: Treatment of patients was with ivuxolimab, an agonistic anti-OX40 (CD134) antibody.

This clone has a single count. Germline CDR1 reads MDHEN; CDR2 reads SYDVKM. The CDR3 is made up of 16 amino acids. V trimming: 6 bases; J trimming: 3 bases; junction bases outside the gene matches: 8. Libraries were prepared by immunoSEQ multiplex PCR; TCRdb keeps only in-frame clonotypes and omits some of them. The sample has fewer than 70,000 clones; under 95% are singletons. The TCR was taken from an adult with an advanced solid tumor such as melanoma, head and neck, liver or kidney cancer. The sample consisted of CD4+ or CD8+ T cells sorted from blood, taken in a trial of the OX40 agonist ivuxolimab. The chain joins TRBV28 to TRBJ2-1, with 10 bases lining up with TRBD1. The CDR3 DNA sequence: TGTGCCAGCAGCGGGCCGGGACAGGGGCACTACAATGAGCAGTTCTTC. It is translated as CASSGPGQGHYNEQFF.